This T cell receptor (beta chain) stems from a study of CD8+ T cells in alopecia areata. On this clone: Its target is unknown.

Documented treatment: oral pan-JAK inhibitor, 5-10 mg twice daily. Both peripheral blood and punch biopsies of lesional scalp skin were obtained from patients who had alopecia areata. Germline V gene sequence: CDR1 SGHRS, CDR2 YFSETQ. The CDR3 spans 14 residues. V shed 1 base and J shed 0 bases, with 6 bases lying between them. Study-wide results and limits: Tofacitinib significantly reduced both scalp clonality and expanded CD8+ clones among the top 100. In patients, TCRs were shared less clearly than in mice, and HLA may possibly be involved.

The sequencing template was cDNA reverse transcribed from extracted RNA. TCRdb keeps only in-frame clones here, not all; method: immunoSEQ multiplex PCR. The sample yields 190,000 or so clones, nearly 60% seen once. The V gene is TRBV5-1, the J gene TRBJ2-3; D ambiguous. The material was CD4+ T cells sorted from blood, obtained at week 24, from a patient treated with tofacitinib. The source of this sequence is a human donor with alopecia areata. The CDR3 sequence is CASSLYGSTDTQYF. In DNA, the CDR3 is TGCGCCAGCAGCTTGTATGGAAGCACAGATACGCAGTATTTT. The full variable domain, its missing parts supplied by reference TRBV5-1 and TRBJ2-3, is KAGVTQTPRYLIKTRGQQVTLSCSPISGHRSVSWYQQTPGQGLQFLFEYFSETQRNKGNFPGRFSGRQFSNSRSEMNVSTLELGDSALYLCASSLYGSTDTQYFGPGTRLTVL.